The 14 T cell receptor beta chains below come from one sample, sequenced in a study of CD8 T cells in Susac syndrome. The authors reverse transcribed about 0.45 to 1 ug RNA with random hexamers. One entry per CDR3 protein, called by TCRdb with MiXCR from the immunoSEQ multiplex PCR reads. The sample yields about 180,000 distinct CDR3 sequences, roughly 95% seen once. The sample taken for sequencing was CD4+ T cells from PBMCs. The receptors here all came from a human donor with multiple sclerosis.

The genes are TRBV4-2 and TRBJ2-2; no clear D. This CDR3 contains 14 residues. Germline V gene lookup returns CDR1 LGHNA and CDR2 YNFKEQ. Trimming took off 3 bases at V and 3 bases at J, with 8 bases between the two ends. The CDR3 loop is CASSHGRDTGELFF. The CDR3, as DNA: TGTGCCAGCAGCCATGGCCGGGACACCGGGGAGCTGTTTTTT.

This chain joins TRBV5-1 and TRBJ2-1; D remains ambiguous. The CDR3 consists of 13 residues. The germline gives CDR1 SGHRS, CDR2 YFSETQ. V dropped 4 bases and J dropped 0 bases, with 5 bases sitting between them. The CDR3 DNA sequence: TGCGCCAGCAGCACGAGCTCCTACAATGAGCAGTTCTTC. Translating gives CASSTSSYNEQFF.

This clonotype has just one count. J is TRBJ1-1 and V is TRBV29-1; 9 bases line up with TRBD1. This CDR3 region has 14 residues. V was clipped by 4 bases and J by 4 bases; unmatched bases: 7. CDR1 is SQVTM and CDR2 is ANQGSEA in the germline V gene. Here the CDR3 reads CSVVLQGARTEAFF. The DNA of the CDR3 is TGCAGCGTTGTGCTACAGGGGGCGCGCACTGAAGCTTTCTTT.

The chain recombines TRBV4-3 with TRBJ1-1; TRBD1 might be the D (6 bases). The CDR3 has 13 amino acids. Deletions cut 2 bases from V and 4 bases from J, with 8 bases between. The germline gives CDR1 LGHNA, CDR2 YSLEER. This chain's CDR3 is CASSQQGSTEAFF. In DNA, the CDR3 is TGCGCCAGCAGCCAACAGGGGAGCACTGAAGCTTTCTTT.

This clonotype was observed a few times. This chain links TRBV28 with TRBJ1-1; possibly TRBD1 for D (5 bases). Germline V CDR1 and CDR2: MDHEN, SYDVKM. The CDR3 contains 14 residues. With 5 bases removed from V and 0 bases from J, the gap between germline ends came to 10 bases. The CDR3 is CASSLSGMNTEAFF. The CDR3 DNA sequence: TGTGCCAGCAGTCTTTCAGGGATGAACACTGAAGCTTTCTTT.

This clonotype has a handful of counts. V usage is TRBV20-1 and J usage is TRBJ1-5; D call uncertain. Trimming took off 3 bases at V and 0 bases at J, with 6 bases between the two ends. Per germline, CDR1 DFQATT and CDR2 SNEGSKA (reference sequence). The CDR3 spans 13 residues. The CDR3 region is CSARQDSNQPQHF. For the CDR3, the DNA is TGCAGTGCTAGGCAGGATAGCAATCAGCCCCAGCATTTT.

J is TRBJ1-5 and V is TRBV19, with D uncertain. CDR1 LNHDA and CDR2 SQIVND come from the germline V gene (reference sequence). The CDR3 length is 13 residues. Trimming removed 6 bases at V and 0 bases at J, with 6 bases between. The CDR3 sequence: CASSENSNQPQHF. The CDR3, as DNA: TGTGCCAGTAGCGAGAATAGCAATCAGCCCCAGCATTTT.

This chain links TRBV6-6 with TRBJ1-1; D is unclear. CDR1 and CDR2 (germline): MNHNY, SVGAGI (reference sequence). The CDR3 extends over 13 amino acids. V lost 0 bases to trimming and J lost 1 base, with 3 bases between them. CDR3 DNA: TGTGCCAGCAGTTACTCCGCGAACACTGAAGCTTTCTTT. It is translated as CASSYSANTEAFF.

V and J are TRBV15 and TRBJ2-5; D unresolved. CDR3 length equals 14 residues. Germline loops: CDR1 LNHNV, CDR2 YYDKDF (reference sequence). The V and J ends lost 0 bases and 5 bases respectively, with 10 bases between them. The CDR3 loop reads CATSRDRPEETQYF. In DNA, the CDR3 is TGTGCCACCAGCAGAGATAGGCCGGAGGAGACCCAGTACTTC.

As to this clonotype: A read error may account for a junction end that differs from germline. The chain joins TRBV4-2 to TRBJ2-1; the match to TRBD2 covers 8 bases. This CDR3 is 16 amino acids long. Germline V gene lookup returns CDR1 LGHNA and CDR2 YNFKEQ. The DNA of the CDR3 is TGTGCCAGCAGACAAGAGATCGCGGGGGGATACAATGAGCAGTTCTTC. Its translation is CASRQEIAGGYNEQFF.

The chain links TRBV5-6 to TRBJ1-5; D unresolved. V shed 3 bases and J shed 6 bases, with 16 bases lying between them. CDR1 is SGHDT and CDR2 is YYEEEE in the germline V gene. The CDR3 is made up of 15 amino acids. The CDR3 loop reads CASSWTRARGQPQHF. CDR3 DNA: TGTGCCAGCAGCTGGACCCGGGCGAGAGGTCAGCCCCAGCATTTT.

The CDR3 protein is CASSFWGRAGELFF. The CDR3 region has the DNA TGTGCCAGCAGCTTCTGGGGGCGGGCCGGGGAGCTGTTTTTT. The V gene is TRBV7-2, the J gene TRBJ2-2; D may be TRBD1 (6 bases). Trimming stripped 3 bases from V and 6 bases from J, with 11 bases between. This CDR3 has 14 residues. Germline CDR1 reads SGHTA; CDR2 reads FQGNSA.

This chain joins TRBV7-9 and TRBJ2-2; 10 nucleotides match TRBD1. The CDR3 is 19 amino acids. CDR1 and CDR2 (germline): SEHNR, FQNEAQ (reference sequence). Trimming took 2 bases from V and 2 from J; bases not matched to a gene: 11. The CDR3 loop is CASSLPVGDRGINTGELFF. CDR3 in DNA: TGTGCCAGCAGCTTACCAGTTGGGGACAGGGGCATTAACACCGGGGAGCTGTTTTTT.

The chain links TRBV6-2 or TRBV6-3 to TRBJ2-7, with D unclear. The CDR3 is made up of 15 amino acids. CDR1 and CDR2 (germline): MNHEY, SVGEGT. The ends were cut back, 6 bases at V and 1 base at J, with 16 bases in the middle. The CDR3 sequence is CASSKPEVNSYEQYF. CDR3 coding DNA: TGTGCCAGCAGCAAGCCTGAGGTGAATTCCTACGAGCAGTACTTC.